This T cell receptor (beta chain) appears in the sequencing data of a study of blood T cell repertoires in COVID-19. V was pared by 7 bases and J by 8 bases, with 10 bases of the junction left unmatched. CDR3 length: 13 amino acids. Looked up from germline, CDR1 is MNHEY and CDR2 is SVGAGI. As processed by the authors: Quantification of nucleated cells was approximated via reference gene primer amplification. TCRdb keeps only in-frame clones here, not all; method: immunoSEQ multiplex PCR. For V, J and clone size, that table is used; D and trimming come from the DNA. The sample lists some 130,000 clones, 70% to 90% occurring once.

The sequence was obtained from a man in his fifties or sixties with acute or convalescent COVID-19. Sequenced material: peripheral blood. This chain connects TRBV6-5 to TRBJ1-2, with 7 bases lining up with TRBD1. This CDR3 is CASILPGTDGYTF. The CDR3 nucleotides are TGTGCCAGCATCCTTCCCGGGACAGACGGCTACACCTTC.